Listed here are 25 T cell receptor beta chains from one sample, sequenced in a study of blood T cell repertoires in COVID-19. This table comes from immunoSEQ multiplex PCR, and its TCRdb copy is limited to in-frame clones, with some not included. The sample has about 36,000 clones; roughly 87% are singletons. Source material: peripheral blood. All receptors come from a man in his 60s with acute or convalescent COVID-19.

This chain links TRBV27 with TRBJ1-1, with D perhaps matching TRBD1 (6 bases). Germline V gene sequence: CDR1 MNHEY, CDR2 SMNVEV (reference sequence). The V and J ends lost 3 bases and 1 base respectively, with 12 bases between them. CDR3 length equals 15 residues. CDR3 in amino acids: CASSFQGSPNTEAFF. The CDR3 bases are TGTGCCAGCAGTTTCCAGGGGTCACCGAACACTGAAGCTTTCTTT.

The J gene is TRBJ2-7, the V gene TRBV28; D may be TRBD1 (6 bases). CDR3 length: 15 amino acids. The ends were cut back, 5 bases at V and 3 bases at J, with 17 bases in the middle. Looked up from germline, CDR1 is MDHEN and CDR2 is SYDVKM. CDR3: CASSPLGAGLYEQYF. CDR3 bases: TGTGCCAGCAGTCCTCTGGGGGCGGGTCTCTACGAGCAGTACTTC.

The CDR3: CASSPQGVGNTEAFF. For the CDR3, the DNA is TGTGCCAGCTCACCACAAGGGGTCGGAAACACTGAAGCTTTCTTT. This chain connects TRBV18 to TRBJ1-1, with D possibly matching TRBD1 (5 bases). The V gene lost 1 base and the J gene lost 2 bases, with 11 bases spanning the gap. This CDR3 comprises 15 residues. CDR1 and CDR2 from the germline V gene are KGHSH and LQKENI.

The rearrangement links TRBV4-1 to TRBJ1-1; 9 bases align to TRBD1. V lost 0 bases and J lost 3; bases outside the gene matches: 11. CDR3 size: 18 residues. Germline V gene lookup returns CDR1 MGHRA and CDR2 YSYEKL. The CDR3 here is CASSQDQYRGRPDTEAFF. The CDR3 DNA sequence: TGCGCCAGCAGCCAAGATCAGTACAGGGGGCGCCCGGACACTGAAGCTTTCTTT.

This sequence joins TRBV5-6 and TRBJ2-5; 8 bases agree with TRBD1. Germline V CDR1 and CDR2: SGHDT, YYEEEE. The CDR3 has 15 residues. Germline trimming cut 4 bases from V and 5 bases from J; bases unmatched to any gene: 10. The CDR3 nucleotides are TGTGCCAGCAGCCTTAATGGCAGGGGGCGGGAGACCCAGTACTTC. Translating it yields CASSLNGRGRETQYF.

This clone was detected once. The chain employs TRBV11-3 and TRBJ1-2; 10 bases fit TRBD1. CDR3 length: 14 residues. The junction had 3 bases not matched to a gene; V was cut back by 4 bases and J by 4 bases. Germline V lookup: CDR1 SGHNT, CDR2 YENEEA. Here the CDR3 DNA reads TGTGCCAGCAGCTCGGACAGGGGGGCCTATGGCTACACCTTC. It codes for CASSSDRGAYGYTF.

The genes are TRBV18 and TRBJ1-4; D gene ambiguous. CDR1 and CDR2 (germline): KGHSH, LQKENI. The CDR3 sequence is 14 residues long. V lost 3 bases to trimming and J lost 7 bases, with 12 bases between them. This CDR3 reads CASSPSGEREKLFF. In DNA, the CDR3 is TGTGCCAGCTCACCGAGCGGGGAACGTGAAAAACTGTTTTTT.

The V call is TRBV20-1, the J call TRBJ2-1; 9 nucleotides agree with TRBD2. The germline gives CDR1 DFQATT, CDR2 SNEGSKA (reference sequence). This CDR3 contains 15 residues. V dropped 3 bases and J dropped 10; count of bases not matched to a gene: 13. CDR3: CSASAGSGSSQEQFF. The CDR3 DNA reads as TGCAGTGCTAGTGCCGGTAGCGGGAGTTCCCAAGAGCAGTTCTTC.

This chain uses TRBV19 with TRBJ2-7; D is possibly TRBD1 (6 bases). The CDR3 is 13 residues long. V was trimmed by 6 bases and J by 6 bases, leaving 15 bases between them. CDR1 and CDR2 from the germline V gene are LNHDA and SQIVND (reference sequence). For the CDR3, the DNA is TGTGCCAGTAGCCGCGCAGGGGAATTCGAGCAGTACTTC. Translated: CASSRAGEFEQYF.

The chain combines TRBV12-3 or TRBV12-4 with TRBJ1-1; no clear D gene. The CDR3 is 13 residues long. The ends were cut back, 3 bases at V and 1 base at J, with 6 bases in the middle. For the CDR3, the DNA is TGTGCCAGCAGTTTGTCCGGGAACACTGAAGCTTTCTTT. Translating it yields CASSLSGNTEAFF.

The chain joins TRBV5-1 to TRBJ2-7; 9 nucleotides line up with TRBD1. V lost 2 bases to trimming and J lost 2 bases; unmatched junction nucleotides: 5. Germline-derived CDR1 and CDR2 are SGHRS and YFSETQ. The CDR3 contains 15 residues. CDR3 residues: CASSFLDRGAYEQYF. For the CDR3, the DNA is TGCGCCAGCAGCTTCTTGGACAGGGGCGCCTACGAGCAGTACTTC.

The CDR3 region has the DNA TGTGCCTGGAGTCCCAGCAGGGATACGCAGTATTTT. Amino acids: CAWSPSRDTQYF. The rearrangement links TRBV30 to TRBJ2-3; D ambiguous. Trimming removed 2 bases at V and 6 bases at J, with 9 bases between. This CDR3 spans 12 amino acids. CDR1 GTSNPN and CDR2 SVGIG come from the germline V gene (reference sequence).

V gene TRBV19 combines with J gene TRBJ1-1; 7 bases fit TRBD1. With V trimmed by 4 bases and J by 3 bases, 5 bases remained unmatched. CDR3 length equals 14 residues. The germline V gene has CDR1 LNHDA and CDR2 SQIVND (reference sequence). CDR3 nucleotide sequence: TGTGCCAGTAGTAGACAGGGAAGTCACACTGAAGCTTTCTTT. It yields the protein CASSRQGSHTEAFF.

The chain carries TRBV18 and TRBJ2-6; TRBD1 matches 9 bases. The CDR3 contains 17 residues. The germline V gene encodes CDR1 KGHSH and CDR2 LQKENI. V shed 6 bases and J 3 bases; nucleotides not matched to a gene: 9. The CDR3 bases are TGTGCCAGCTCGCCATCTACAGGGGGCTTTGGGGCCAACGTCCTGACTTTC. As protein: CASSPSTGGFGANVLTF.

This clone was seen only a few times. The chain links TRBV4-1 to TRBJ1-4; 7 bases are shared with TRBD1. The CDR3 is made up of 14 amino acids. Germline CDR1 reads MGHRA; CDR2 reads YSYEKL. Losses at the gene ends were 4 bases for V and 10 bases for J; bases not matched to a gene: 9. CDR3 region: CASSPNGQAGKLFF. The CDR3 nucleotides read TGCGCCAGCAGCCCGAACGGACAGGCCGGAAAACTGTTTTTT.

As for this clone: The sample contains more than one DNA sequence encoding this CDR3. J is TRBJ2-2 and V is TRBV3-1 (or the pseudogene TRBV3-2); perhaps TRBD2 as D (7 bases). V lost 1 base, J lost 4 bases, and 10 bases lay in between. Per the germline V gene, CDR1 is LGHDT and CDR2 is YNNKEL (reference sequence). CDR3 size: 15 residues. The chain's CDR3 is CASSQGGGLTGELFF. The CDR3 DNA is TGTGCCAGCAGCCAAGGGGGGGGGCTCACCGGGGAGCTGTTTTTT.

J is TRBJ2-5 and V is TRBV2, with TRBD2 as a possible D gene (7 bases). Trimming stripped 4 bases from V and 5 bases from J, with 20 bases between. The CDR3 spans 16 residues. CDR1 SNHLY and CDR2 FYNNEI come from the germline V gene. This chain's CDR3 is CASSGSGGRGGETQYF. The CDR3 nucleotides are TGTGCCAGCAGTGGATCGGGCGGGAGAGGGGGGGAGACCCAGTACTTC.

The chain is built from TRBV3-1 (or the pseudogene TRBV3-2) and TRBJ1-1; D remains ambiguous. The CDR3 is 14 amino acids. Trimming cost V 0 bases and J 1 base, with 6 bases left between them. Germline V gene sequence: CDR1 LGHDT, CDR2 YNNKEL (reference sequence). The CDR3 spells CASSQDGRNTEAFF. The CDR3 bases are TGTGCCAGCAGCCAAGATGGTAGGAACACTGAAGCTTTCTTT.

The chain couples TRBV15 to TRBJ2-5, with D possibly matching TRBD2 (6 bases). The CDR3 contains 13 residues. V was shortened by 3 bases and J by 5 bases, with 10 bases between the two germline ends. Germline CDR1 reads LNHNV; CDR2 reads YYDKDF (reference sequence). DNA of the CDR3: TGTGCCACCAGCAGTGGGAGGCGGGAGACCCAGTACTTC. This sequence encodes CATSSGRRETQYF.

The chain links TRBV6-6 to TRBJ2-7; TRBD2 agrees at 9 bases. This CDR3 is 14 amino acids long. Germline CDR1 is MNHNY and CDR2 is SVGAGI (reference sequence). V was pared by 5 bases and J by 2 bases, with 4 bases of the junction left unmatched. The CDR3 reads CASSVRGGPYEQYV. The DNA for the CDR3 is TGTGCCAGCAGTGTGCGGGGGGGCCCCTACGAGCAGTACGTC.

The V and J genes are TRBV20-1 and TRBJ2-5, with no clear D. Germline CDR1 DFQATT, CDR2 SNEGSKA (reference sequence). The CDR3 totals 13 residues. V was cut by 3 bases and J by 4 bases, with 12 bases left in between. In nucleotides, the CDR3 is TGCAGTGCTAGTCTTGGCAGGCGAGAGACCCAGTACTTC. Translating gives CSASLGRRETQYF.

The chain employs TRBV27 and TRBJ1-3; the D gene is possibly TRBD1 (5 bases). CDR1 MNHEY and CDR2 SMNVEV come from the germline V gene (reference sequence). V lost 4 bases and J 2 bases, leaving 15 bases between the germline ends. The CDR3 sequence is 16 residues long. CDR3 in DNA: TGTGCCAGCAGTTCCCGTCCAAGGGGAACTGGAAACACCATATATTTT. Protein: CASSSRPRGTGNTIYF.

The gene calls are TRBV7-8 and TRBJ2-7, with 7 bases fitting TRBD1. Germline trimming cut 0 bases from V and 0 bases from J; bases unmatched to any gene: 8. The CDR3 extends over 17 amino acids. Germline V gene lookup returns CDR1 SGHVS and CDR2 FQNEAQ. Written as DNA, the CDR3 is TGTGCCAGCAGCTTAGCAGGGCGCGGACAGGTCTCCTACGAGCAGTACGTC. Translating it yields CASSLAGRGQVSYEQYV.

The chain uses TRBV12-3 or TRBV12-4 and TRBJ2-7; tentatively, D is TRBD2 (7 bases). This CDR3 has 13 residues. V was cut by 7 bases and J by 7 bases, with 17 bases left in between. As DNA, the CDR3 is TGTGCCAGCATTCTCCTCGGGGGGCGGGAGCAGTACTTC. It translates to CASILLGGREQYF.

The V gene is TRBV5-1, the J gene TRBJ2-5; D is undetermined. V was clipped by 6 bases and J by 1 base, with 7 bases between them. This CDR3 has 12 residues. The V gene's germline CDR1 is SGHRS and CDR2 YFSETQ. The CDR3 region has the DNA TGCGCCAGCAATGAGCCCCAAGAGACCCAGTACTTC. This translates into CASNEPQETQYF.